This T cell receptor (beta chain) originates from a study of shared clonotypes between healthy human individuals. Study in general: Serving as donors were a couple of women and three men, whose ages spanned 18 to 49. Findings and limits, study-wide: A limitation of the genetic and exposure-history diversity represented arose from few donors. Shared clonotypes across all four donors exceeded non-shared ones in generation probability.

The protocol was immunoSEQ multiplex PCR, while the TCRdb copy is restricted to in-frame clones and leaves out a portion. The repertoire has about 1.5 million clones, nearly 99% of them found once; the top ten carry 0.4% to 0.55%. About this clone itself: The antigen remains undetermined.

Division of CD4+ cells produced a CD45RA+ naive subset and a CD45RA-negative memory subset. The germline V gene has CDR1 SGHAT and CDR2 FQDESV (reference sequence). With V trimmed by 2 bases and J by 0 bases, 7 bases remained unmatched. CDR3 length: 17 residues. The sequencing input was naive CD4+ T cells sorted from blood. Described subset: CD45RA+ positively selected. The genes are TRBV11-1 and TRBJ2-5, with 9 bases that match TRBD2. This clonotype was obtained from a young man in good health. The DNA for the CDR3 is TGTGCCAGCAGCTTAAGATTGGCGGGAGGGCACCAAGAGACCCAGTACTTC. It yields the protein CASSLRLAGGHQETQYF.